The rows below give T cell receptor beta chains drawn from one sample of a study of T cell responses to AZD1222 COVID-19 vaccine. Repertoires were generated with immunoSEQ multiplex PCR, while TCRdb's copy carries only in-frame clones and drops some. The sample lists under 140,000 clones; roughly 90% were seen once. Sequencing used peripheral blood, obtained on day 0 of AZD1222 vaccination. These receptors were collected from an adult in good health. Both conserved end residues are part of each CDR3. Each record gives: D gene, V gene, J gene, clone size, CDR3 protein, CDR3 DNA. A D gene is named only where the DNA matches it firmly. Some rows have no size entry. The others give once, few or many, or a class for an expanded clone.

D: .; V: TRBV27; J: TRBJ2-7; size: .; CDR3: CASSRLKGLRPSSYEQYF; DNA: TGTGCCAGCAGTCGCCTCAAAGGACTTAGGCCTTCCTCCTACGAGCAGTACTTC
D: TRBD1; V: TRBV10-3; J: TRBJ1-1; size: .; CDR3: CAIGQAVTEAFF; DNA: TGTGCCATCGGACAGGCTGTGACTGAAGCTTTCTTT
D: TRBD1; V: TRBV5-1; J: TRBJ2-1; size: .; CDR3: CASSSTGQGYNEQFF; DNA: TGCGCCAGCAGTTCGACAGGGCAAGGCTACAATGAGCAGTTCTTC
D: .; V: TRBV19; J: TRBJ1-1; size: .; CDR3: CASTNRPNEIQAFF; DNA: TGTGCCAGTACCAACCGACCAAATGAAATCCAAGCTTTCTTT
D: .; V: TRBV6-5; J: TRBJ1-4; size: .; CDR3: CASRANFGEKLFF; DNA: TGTGCCAGCAGAGCTAATTTCGGGGAAAAACTGTTTTTT
D: .; V: TRBV19; J: TRBJ1-1; size: .; CDR3: CASSDGGSSEAFF; DNA: TGTGCCAGTAGCGACGGGGGTAGCAGTGAAGCTTTCTTT
D: .; V: TRBV29-1; J: TRBJ1-2; size: .; CDR3: CSVWGREGGYTF; DNA: TGCAGCGTGTGGGGTCGCGAGGGTGGCTACACCTTC
D: .; V: TRBV29-1; J: TRBJ1-2; size: .; CDR3: CSVEEADGGYTF; DNA: TGCAGCGTTGAAGAGGCGGACGGGGGCTACACCTTC
D: TRBD1; V: TRBV24-1; J: TRBJ2-3; size: .; CDR3: CATSEQGGADTQYF; DNA: TGTGCCACCAGTGAACAAGGGGGCGCAGATACGCAGTATTTT
D: .; V: TRBV2; J: TRBJ1-5; size: .; CDR3: CASTDGGIRLRPQHF; DNA: TGTGCCAGCACCGACGGGGGGATCCGCCTCCGGCCCCAGCATTTT
D: .; V: TRBV19; J: TRBJ1-5; size: .; CDR3: CASSPTAYSNQPQHF; DNA: TGTGCCAGTAGTCCTACGGCCTATAGCAATCAGCCCCAGCATTTT
D: .; V: TRBV30; J: TRBJ1-1; size: .; CDR3: CAWSVLAGALNTEAFF; DNA: TGTGCCTGGAGTGTACTGGCTGGTGCCCTGAACACTGAAGCTTTCTTT
D: TRBD1; V: TRBV7-9; J: TRBJ2-6; size: .; CDR3: CASSSLTRGLGANVLTF; DNA: TGTGCCAGCAGCTCCCTTACCAGGGGGCTTGGGGCCAACGTCCTGACTTTC
D: TRBD1; V: TRBV19; J: TRBJ2-7; size: .; CDR3: CASSRTGTGHEQYF; DNA: TGTGCCAGTAGTAGGACAGGGACAGGCCACGAGCAGTACTTC
D: .; V: TRBV3-1/TRBV3-2; J: TRBJ2-7; size: few; CDR3: CASRDTGFYEQYF; DNA: TGTGCCAGCAGGGACACAGGGTTCTACGAGCAGTACTTC
D: .; V: TRBV2; J: TRBJ1-2; size: few; CDR3: CASSESWGNYGYTF; DNA: TGTGCCAGCAGTGAAAGCTGGGGTAACTATGGCTACACCTTC
D: .; V: TRBV7-9; J: TRBJ2-2; size: .; CDR3: CASSLYQSGELFF; DNA: TGTGCCAGCAGCTTATATCAGTCCGGGGAGCTGTTTTTT
D: .; V: TRBV15; J: TRBJ2-7; size: .; CDR3: CATSRGQGTYEQYF; DNA: TGTGCCACCAGCAGAGGTCAGGGAACCTACGAGCAGTACTTC